Shown below are 15 T cell receptor beta chains from a single sample sequenced in a study of tumor and adjacent non-tumor tissue in lung cancer. No cell sorting was done before RNA was extracted from the tissue. The normal lung tissue was taken more than 3 cm from the tumor edge. Three rounds of nested PCR, following a modified ARM-PCR protocol, produced the TCRbeta library. TCRdb recomputed calls from the multiplex PCR reads with MiXCR, one row per CDR3 protein. Of approximately 77,000 distinct CDR3 sequences in the sample, 65% to 85% were seen once. The sequencing sample was made of distant non-tumor lung tissue. The receptors derive from a man aged 55 to 69 with non-small cell lung cancer.

Turning to this clonotype: One end of the junction fails to match germline, which may point to a read error. V is TRBV11-3 and J is TRBJ2-7; weak D call: TRBD1 (5 bases). The length of the CDR3 is 15 residues. Germline CDR1 SGHNT, CDR2 YENEEA. CDR3 nucleotides: TGCGCCAGCAGCTTAGATCATCGCAGGGCCTACGAGCAGTACTTC. Translated: CASSLDHRRAYEQYF.

This chain uses TRBV7-2 with TRBJ2-1; D not certain. CDR3 length: 15 amino acids. The ends were cut back, 5 bases at V and 0 bases at J, with 11 bases in the middle. In germline, CDR1 is SGHTA, CDR2 FQGNSA. CDR3 sequence reads: CASSPLGGSYNEQFF. For the CDR3, the DNA is TGTGCCAGCAGCCCCCTGGGCGGCTCCTACAATGAGCAGTTCTTC.

A word on this clonotype: The CDR3 does not end in the conserved phenylalanine or tryptophan, so this is likely a read error. The DNA is omitted, as the CDR3 cannot be located on it reliably, and the CDR3 follows TCRdb's listing. V gene TRBV6-5 combines with J gene TRBJ2-7; the table assigns TRBD1, which was not confirmed against the DNA. The CDR3 spans 15 amino acids, including both terminal residues. The germline gives CDR1 MNHEY, CDR2 SVGAGI. Here the CDR3 reads CASGNGGVTHYEQNL.

The count of this clonotype is one. Germline is not matched at one junction end, which may reflect a read error. V usage is TRBV11-2 and J usage is TRBJ1-1; D call uncertain. Germline CDR1 reads SGHAT; CDR2 reads FQNNGV. The CDR3 length is 15 residues. The CDR3 DNA follows: TGTGCCAGCAGCTTAGATCCAAGGGCTTACACTGAAGCTTTATTT. This gives the protein CASSLDPRAYTEALF.

About this clonotype: A read error is possible here, since a much larger clone lies one base away. The rearrangement uses TRBV5-1 and TRBJ2-1; 7 bases match TRBD1. The germline gives CDR1 SGHRS, CDR2 YFSETQ. CDR3 length: 16 residues. After removal of 1 base from V and 2 bases from J, the junction contained 6 bases not matched to a gene. The CDR3, as DNA: TGCGCCAGCAGCTTGACACAGGGGACCCCCTACAATGAGCAGTTCTTC. Translated, it gives CASSLTQGTPYNEQFF.

With respect to this clonotype: A single base separates this from a much larger clone, so it may be a read error. The chain links TRBV6-1 to TRBJ2-1; tentatively, D is TRBD2 (7 bases). V gave up 4 bases and J gave up 8 bases, with 18 bases separating them. This CDR3 has 15 amino acids. Germline V lookup: CDR1 MNHNS, CDR2 SASEGT. CDR3 nucleotide sequence: TGTGCCAGCAGTGGGGGGGGGCATAGATACTATGAGCAGTTCTTC. Protein product: CASSGGGHRYYEQFF.

This clonotype is labeled as medium-sized (0.01 to 0.1%). J is TRBJ1-3 and V is TRBV4-3, with D uncertain. This CDR3 spans 13 amino acids. Trimming shortened V by 0 bases and J by 6 bases, and 6 bases separated the two germline ends. Per germline, CDR1 LGHNA and CDR2 YSLEER. DNA of the CDR3: TGCGCCAGCAGCCAAGAAGCCCAAAACACCATATATTTT. Its translation: CASSQEAQNTIYF.

Worth noting for this clonotype: With a much larger clone just one base away, this may be a read error. This chain uses TRBV6-5 with TRBJ1-2, with D possibly TRBD1 on 6 matching bases. The CDR3 loop spans 12 amino acids. Germline CDR1 and CDR2: MNHEY and SVGAGI. V dropped 10 bases and J dropped 10 bases, with 19 bases sitting between them. CDR3 region: CATLGQNDDYTF. The CDR3 nucleotides read TGTGCCACCCTCGGACAGAATGATGACTACACCTTC.

The chain combines TRBV11-3 with TRBJ2-2, with TRBD2 matching 7 bases. The CDR3 runs to 14 residues. Germline V gene data show CDR1 as SGHNT and CDR2 as YENEEA. The CDR3 DNA reads as TGTGCTTGCAGCTTAGGCGGACCGGGGGGAAGGCTGTTTTTT. It codes for CACSLGGPGGRLFF. The entire variable domain, with the rest obtained from reference TRBV11-3 and TRBJ2-2, is as follows: EAGVVQSPRYKIIEKKQPVAFWCNPISGHNTLYWYLQNLGQGPELLIRYENEEAVDDSQLPKDRFSAERLKGVDSTLKIQPAELGDSAVYLCACSLGGPGGRLFFGEGSRLTVL.

As concerns this clonotype: A much larger clone lies a single base off, so this may be a read error. V usage is TRBV30 and J usage is TRBJ2-5, with D possibly being TRBD2 (5 bases). CDR1 GTSNPN and CDR2 SVGIG come from the germline V gene (reference sequence). The CDR3 sequence is 14 residues long. CDR3 in DNA: TGTGCCTGGAGTTTCGGAGGTGCACAAGAGGCCCAGTACTTC. Protein product: CAWSFGGAQEAQYF.

This clonotype has a single count. One base away lies a much larger clone, so this may be a sequencing read error. The rearrangement joins TRBV12-3 or TRBV12-4 to TRBJ2-2; D possibly matches TRBD1 or TRBD2 (5 bases each). Trimming cost V 6 bases and J 12 bases, with 17 bases left between them. The CDR3 totals 13 residues. The CDR3 region has the DNA TGTGCCAGCAGGGGTCAGGGTAGAGGGAAGCTGTTTTTT. Protein product: CASRGQGRGKLFF.

A word on this clonotype: An end of the junction differs from the germline gene, which may be a read error. The V call is TRBV11-2, the J call TRBJ1-1; 8 nucleotides line up with TRBD1. The CDR3 has 14 amino acids. Germline V gene lookup returns CDR1 SGHAT and CDR2 FQNNGV. The CDR3 DNA reads as TGTGCCATCAGATGGACAGGGCTGAACACTGAAGTTTTCTTT. Translated, it gives CAIRWTGLNTEVFF.

As regards this clonotype: It may be a read error: a sequence one base away is much more abundant. The chain recombines TRBV28 with TRBJ1-2, with unresolved D. The CDR3 has 12 amino acids. Germline CDR1 reads MDHEN; CDR2 reads SYDVKM. The CDR3 sequence is CASADLNYGYIF. DNA for the CDR3: TGTGCCAGCGCAGACCTTAACTATGGCTACATCTTC.

To note about this clonotype: Possible read error: a much larger clone is one base away. The CDR3 sequence is CASSRTGFFYDQYF. The CDR3 nucleotides are TGTGCCAGCAGCCGGACAGGGTTTTTCTACGACCAGTACTTC. The rearrangement joins TRBV11-2 to TRBJ2-7; 8 bases align to TRBD1. The CDR3 runs 14 residues. Germline loops: CDR1 SGHAT, CDR2 FQNNGV.

In the case of this clonotype: The junction does not match germline at one end; this may be a read error. This CDR3 reads CASIRQQGATYEQYF. The DNA for the CDR3 is TGTGCCAGCATCCGTCAACAGGGGGCGACCTACGAGCAATACTTC. This chain joins TRBV5-4 and TRBJ2-7, with 9 nucleotides matching TRBD1. CDR3 size: 15 residues. Germline V lookup: CDR1 SGHNT, CDR2 YYREEE (reference sequence).